One sample yielded the 30 T cell receptor beta chains listed below, sequenced in a study of blood T cells in healthy people across ages. Sample-barcoded 5' priming and a J-beta primer mix drove a second PCR of about 6 to 12 cycles. TCRdb recomputed calls from the 5' RACE reads with MiXCR, one row per CDR3 protein. The data contain 2 million or so distinct CDR3 sequences, 49% of them singletons. The sample taken for sequencing was blood. The receptors derive from a woman in her forties in good health.

The chain joins TRBV6-2 or TRBV6-3 to TRBJ2-7, with D hard to call. Trimming shortened V by 0 bases and J by 7 bases, and 16 bases separated the two germline ends. The germline V gene encodes CDR1 MNHEY and CDR2 SVGEGT. The CDR3 sequence is 15 residues long. The CDR3 region is CASSYSPLTHDEQYF. CDR3 nucleotides: TGTGCCAGCAGTTACTCCCCACTGACGCACGATGAGCAGTACTTC.

This chain joins TRBV20-1 and TRBJ2-1; TRBD2 matches at 8 bases. With 0 bases clipped from V and 7 bases from J, the junction kept 14 bases outside the gene matches. The germline gives CDR1 DFQATT, CDR2 SNEGSKA (reference sequence). This CDR3 is 17 amino acids long. CDR3 amino acids: CSARDLGMTGGNNEQFF. The CDR3 DNA sequence: TGCAGTGCTAGAGATTTGGGAATGACGGGGGGGAATAATGAGCAGTTCTTC.

This chain joins TRBV4-2 and TRBJ1-4; no definite D call. CDR3 size: 16 residues. Germline V gene data show CDR1 as LGHNA and CDR2 as YNFKEQ. Deletions cut 3 bases from V and 8 bases from J, with 19 bases between. The CDR3 bases are TGTGCCAGCAGCCAGTCCCCGGGCGCAGTTATGGAAAAACTGTTTTTT. It codes for CASSQSPGAVMEKLFF.

In this sample, this clonotype turned up a few times. The chain couples TRBV24-1 to TRBJ2-1; TRBD2 aligns across 8 bases. The germline V gene has CDR1 KGHDR and CDR2 SFDVKD. CDR3 length equals 18 residues. The V segment lost 2 bases and the J segment 5 bases; nucleotides outside the gene matches: 13. The CDR3 reads CATSDYITSGRTNNEQFF. The CDR3 nucleotides are TGTGCCACCAGTGATTACATTACTAGCGGCAGAACCAACAATGAGCAGTTCTTC.

J is TRBJ2-1 and V is TRBV20-1; 10 positions match TRBD2. CDR3 size: 18 residues. CDR1 is DFQATT and CDR2 is SNEGSKA in the germline V gene (reference sequence). The V gene end was trimmed by 1 base and the J gene end by 9 bases; junction bases not matched to a gene: 18. As DNA, the CDR3 is TGCAGTGCTAGAGCGAGATTAGCGGGGGGCCATCCTTCGGGTGAGCAGTTCTTC. This encodes CSARARLAGGHPSGEQFF.

This chain joins TRBV7-2 and TRBJ2-1; D might be TRBD2 (5 bases). V was shortened by 1 base and J by 10 bases, with 14 bases between the two germline ends. Per the germline V gene, CDR1 is SGHTA and CDR2 is FQGNSA. CDR3 length equals 14 residues. The CDR3 protein is CASSLGRSGWEQFF. In DNA form, the CDR3 reads TGTGCCAGCAGCTTAGGGCGGTCGGGGTGGGAGCAGTTCTTC. The full variable domain, its missing parts supplied by reference TRBV7-2 and TRBJ2-1, is GAGVSQSPSNKVTEKGKDVELRCDPISGHTALYWYRQSLGQGLEFLIYFQGNSAPDKSGLPSDRFSAERTGGSVSTLTIQRTQQEDSAVYLCASSLGRSGWEQFFGPGTRLTVL.

The rearrangement links TRBV20-1 to TRBJ2-7, with D perhaps assigned TRBD1 or TRBD2 (5 bases each). The V and J ends lost 0 bases and 0 bases respectively, with 12 bases between them. The germline CDR1 and CDR2 sequences are DFQATT and SNEGSKA (reference sequence). The CDR3 sequence is 15 residues long. The DNA of the CDR3 is TGCAGTGCTAGAGATCCCGGGGCCCCCTCCTACGAGCAGTACTTC. It codes for CSARDPGAPSYEQYF.

The CDR3 sequence is CASSFWDRGFHEQYF. Here the CDR3 DNA reads TGTGCCAGCAGTTTCTGGGACAGGGGGTTCCACGAGCAGTACTTC. The chain uses TRBV12-3 or TRBV12-4 and TRBJ2-7; 11 bases map to TRBD1. Trimming at V came to 3 bases and at J to 5 bases, leaving 6 bases not matched to a gene. This CDR3 spans 15 amino acids.

CDR3 region: CSVNKGRHGYTF. The CDR3, as DNA: TGCAGCGTTAACAAGGGGAGGCATGGCTACACCTTC. The chain recombines TRBV29-1 with TRBJ1-2, with a possible D match to TRBD1 (5 bases). CDR3 size: 12 residues. The germline V gene has CDR1 SQVTM and CDR2 ANQGSEA. The V end was cut by 5 bases, the J end by 6 bases, with 13 bases between.

This clonotype was counted a few times. CDR3 DNA: TGTGCCACAGGTCCTGGCACAGATACGCAGTATTTT. Encoded protein: CATGPGTDTQYF. The V call is TRBV24-1, the J call TRBJ2-3; D unclear. The CDR3 loop spans 12 amino acids. Germline lookup yields CDR1 KGHDR and CDR2 SFDVKD. The V end was cut by 10 bases, the J end by 1 base, with 8 bases between.

The V call is TRBV28, the J call TRBJ2-5; D may be TRBD1 or TRBD2 (6 bases each). Per the germline V gene, CDR1 is MDHEN and CDR2 is SYDVKM. The CDR3 has 15 residues. V lost 3 bases to trimming and J lost 5 bases, with 16 bases between them. The CDR3 here is CASSFEGGGYETQYF. The CDR3 DNA reads TGTGCCAGCAGTTTCGAGGGGGGAGGATATGAGACCCAGTACTTC.

This clonotype came up a few times. This chain links TRBV10-3 with TRBJ2-3; 7 bases align to TRBD1. Germline CDR1 ENHRY, CDR2 SYGVKD. The CDR3 contains 13 residues. The junction had 2 bases not matched to a gene; V was cut back by 6 bases and J by 2 bases. CDR3 amino acids: CAIRTGTTDTQYF. The CDR3, as DNA: TGTGCCATCAGGACAGGGACCACAGATACGCAGTATTTT.

This chain uses TRBV6-2 or TRBV6-3 with TRBJ1-2; 9 positions match TRBD1. The trim removed 8 bases at V and 6 bases at J, leaving 7 bases unmatched. This CDR3 is 13 amino acids long. Germline V CDR1 and CDR2: MNHEY, SVGEGT. This CDR3 reads CASAFRDRDGYTF. Here the CDR3 DNA reads TGTGCCAGCGCATTCCGGGACAGGGATGGCTACACCTTC.

The chain couples TRBV28 to TRBJ2-1, with TRBD2 matching 14 bases. The CDR3 is made up of 17 amino acids. V gave up 5 bases and J gave up 13 bases; unmatched junction bases: 16. CDR1 and CDR2 from the germline V gene are MDHEN and SYDVKM. Written as DNA, the CDR3 is TGTGCCAGCAGTGCGCCCGGACTAGCGGGGGGCGTGGAGACCCAGTTCTTC. As protein: CASSAPGLAGGVETQFF.

In this sample, this clonotype turned up many times. V gene TRBV7-2 combines with J gene TRBJ2-7, with TRBD2 matching 7 bases. The CDR3 consists of 13 residues. CDR1 and CDR2 from the germline V gene are SGHTA and FQGNSA. J gave up 2 bases and V 6 bases, and 4 bases lay outside the gene matches. The CDR3 DNA reads as TGTGCCAGCAGAGATGGGGGGGCCTACGAGCAGTACTTC. Translated, it gives CASRDGGAYEQYF. Based on the CDR3 plus reference TRBV7-2 and TRBJ2-7, the full variable domain is GAGVSQSPSNKVTEKGKDVELRCDPISGHTALYWYRQSLGQGLEFLIYFQGNSAPDKSGLPSDRFSAERTGGSVSTLTIQRTQQEDSAVYLCASRDGGAYEQYFGPGTRLTVT.

This clonotype was seen a single time. The V call is TRBV12-3 or TRBV12-4, the J call TRBJ2-7, with D possibly TRBD1 on 6 matching bases. The CDR3 spans 15 residues. Trimming removed 1 base from V and 0 bases from J, with 10 bases in between. The CDR3 here is CASSLGWDTSYEQYF. The CDR3 DNA sequence: TGTGCCAGCAGTTTAGGTTGGGACACCTCCTACGAGCAGTACTTC.

This clonotype has only a few counts. The CDR3 sequence is CATSGPTPLRVQGLQETQYF. The CDR3 DNA reads as TGTGCCACCAGTGGCCCCACTCCCCTCAGGGTTCAGGGGCTCCAAGAGACCCAGTACTTC. The rearrangement uses TRBV24-1 and TRBJ2-5; a weak D match, TRBD1 (6 bases). This CDR3 is 20 amino acids long. Trimming stripped 5 bases from V and 1 base from J, with 28 bases between. Looked up from germline, CDR1 is KGHDR and CDR2 is SFDVKD.

In the case of this clonotype: One junction end does not reproduce the germline sequence, and a read error may be involved. The chain joins TRBV2 to TRBJ2-7; 8 nucleotides line up with TRBD2. The J call may be wrong; the DNA end is better matched by TRBJ2-5. Per the germline V gene, CDR1 is SNHLY and CDR2 is FYNNEI. The CDR3 is made up of 16 amino acids. The CDR3 region is CASSLPLLAEQGTQYF. CDR3 bases: TGTGCCAGCAGCCTCCCTCTACTAGCGGAACAAGGGACCCAGTACTTC.

This chain connects TRBV4-2 to TRBJ2-4; 8 bases are a match to TRBD1. The CDR3 sequence is 16 residues long. With V trimmed by 6 bases and J by 0 bases, 7 bases remained unmatched. Per the germline V gene, CDR1 is LGHNA and CDR2 is YNFKEQ. CDR3 in amino acids: CASRETGGVAKNIQYF. The CDR3 DNA reads TGTGCCAGCAGAGAAACAGGGGGAGTAGCCAAAAACATTCAGTACTTC.

The rearrangement links TRBV7-2 to TRBJ2-5; TRBD2 is a possible D gene (7 bases). The CDR3 is 15 residues long. Germline assignment: CDR1 SGHTA and CDR2 FQGNSA. Deletions cut 5 bases from V and 1 base from J, with 14 bases between. CDR3 residues: CASSRGGGRQETQYF. Here the CDR3 DNA reads TGTGCCAGCAGCAGAGGGGGGGGTCGCCAAGAGACCCAGTACTTC.

As for this clonotype: Germline and junction disagree at one end, which may indicate a read error. V is TRBV6-5 and J is TRBJ2-6; TRBD1 agrees at 7 bases. This CDR3 has 18 residues. Per the germline V gene, CDR1 is MNHEY and CDR2 is SVGAGI. CDR3 in DNA: TGTGCCAGCAGTAACTCAGGGGGAATAAGCTCTGGGGCCAACGTCCTGACTTTC. Residues: CASSNSGGISSGANVLTF.

Notes on this clonotype: Sequence at one end of the junction differs from germline and may be a read error. V gene TRBV6-2 or TRBV6-3 combines with J gene TRBJ2-4; 8 bases line up with TRBD2. Germline-derived CDR1 and CDR2 are MNHEY and SVGEGT. The CDR3 sequence is 16 residues long. CDR3 region: CASSWTSNGAKNIRYF. The DNA of the CDR3 is TGTGCCAGCAGCTGGACTAGCAATGGGGCCAAAAACATTCGGTACTTC.

This chain connects TRBV5-1 to TRBJ2-7; D could derive from TRBD1 or TRBD2 (5 bases each). Deletions cut 7 bases from V and 2 bases from J, with 13 bases between. Per the germline V gene, CDR1 is SGHRS and CDR2 is YFSETQ. The CDR3 runs 13 residues. DNA for the CDR3: TGCGCCAGCCCGCGGGTGGGACCCTACGAGCAGTACTTC. Translating gives CASPRVGPYEQYF.

The rearrangement uses TRBV4-3 and TRBJ2-1, with a tentative D call TRBD2 (6 bases). Matching the DNA end better, TRBJ2-7 makes the J call doubtful. The CDR3 covers 15 residues. Germline V CDR1 and CDR2: LGHNA, YSLEER. The CDR3 bases are TGCGCCAGCAGCCAAGATGAGCGGGCCTACAATGAGCAGTACTTC. Its protein product is CASSQDERAYNEQYF.

V and J are TRBV6-1 and TRBJ1-5; TRBD1 matches 12 bases. The length of the CDR3 is 16 residues. Germline V lookup: CDR1 MNHNS, CDR2 SASEGT. The V and J ends lost 10 bases and 3 bases, in that order; junction bases with no gene match: 10. In DNA form, the CDR3 reads TGTGCCACCGAGTGGGGACAGGGGGCTTCCAATCAGCCCCAGCATTTT. As protein: CATEWGQGASNQPQHF.

This clonotype was found a few times. This may come from a read error, since a much larger clone is one base off. In nucleotides, the CDR3 is TGTGCCAGCAGTGTATCGACTAAACCTAAACTGTTTTTT. It translates to CASSVSTKPKLFF. This chain links TRBV28 with TRBJ1-4; no clear D gene. Germline V gives CDR1 MDHEN, CDR2 SYDVKM. The germline V and J ends were trimmed by 5 bases and 11 bases, with 15 bases remaining between them. This CDR3 is built from 13 residues. The variable domain in full, completed from reference TRBV28 and TRBJ1-4, reads DVKVTQSSRYLVKRTGEKVFLECVQDMDHENMFWYRQDPGLGLRLIYFSYDVKMKEKGDIPEGYSVSREKKERFSLILESASTNQTSMYLCASSVSTKPKLFFGSGTQLSVL.

This chain uses TRBV4-1 with TRBJ2-7; possible D gene TRBD1, 6 bases. Trimming removed 6 bases at V and 2 bases at J, with 17 bases between. The CDR3 spans 15 residues. Germline lookup yields CDR1 MGHRA and CDR2 YSYEKL. In DNA, the CDR3 is TGCGCCAGCAGTCAACCCCAGGGACAACCCTACGAGCAGTACTTC. It codes for CASSQPQGQPYEQYF.

In this sample, this clonotype turned up a few times. The CDR3 region is CASSLVSGAINEQFF. The CDR3 DNA reads TGTGCCAGCAGTTTAGTTAGCGGGGCCATCAATGAGCAGTTCTTC. The gene calls are TRBV6-2 or TRBV6-3 and TRBJ2-1; the match to TRBD2 covers 8 bases. Germline CDR1 is MNHEY and CDR2 is SVGEGT. With V trimmed by 4 bases and J by 6 bases, 8 bases remained unmatched. The length of the CDR3 is 15 residues.

This clonotype occurred once. The rearrangement links TRBV4-3 to TRBJ2-5, with TRBD2 matching 13 bases. CDR3 size: 15 residues. Germline CDR1 and CDR2: LGHNA and YSLEER. The V segment lost 4 bases and the J segment 11 bases; nucleotides outside the gene matches: 10. DNA for the CDR3: TGCGCCAGCAGCCTGGGACTAGCGGGGCTAAATGAGCAGTACTTC. It translates to CASSLGLAGLNEQYF.

V is TRBV15 and J is TRBJ2-2, with D possibly matching TRBD1 (6 bases). V lost 3 bases, J lost 3 bases, and 8 bases lay in between. There are 14 residues in the CDR3. Germline V CDR1 and CDR2: LNHNV, YYDKDF (reference sequence). For the CDR3, the DNA is TGTGCCACCAGCAGTCAGGGGTACACCGGGGAGCTGTTTTTT. Its protein product is CATSSQGYTGELFF.